The present entry profiles one TCR beta chain with its context. Its specificity is unknown. This CDR3 has 14 amino acids. Germline V gene lookup returns CDR1 SGHRS and CDR2 YFSETQ. The ends were cut back, 1 base at V and 6 bases at J, with 11 bases in the middle. This record belongs to a study of regulatory T cells in long-lasting Graves disease. Study-wide context: Persistent cases took antithyroid drugs over 5 years and stayed TSH receptor antibody positive. The study, taken as a whole, reports: TRBV28, TRBJ1-2 and TRBJ2-5 were segments that persistent disease favored.

The time point: persistent/refractory GD, antithyroid drugs over 5 years with positive TRAb. Generation of the TCR library employed RNA extracted from PBMCs. Patients met American Thyroid Association criteria for Graves' disease. Combining iRepertoire HTBI primers with Arm-PCR of CDR3 regions, the authors built TCR beta libraries. TCRdb processed the multiplex PCR reads anew with MiXCR; each CDR3 protein has one entry. The table shows 300,000 to 350,000 distinct CDR3 sequences, with around 20% occurring only once. This clonotype was sampled from a female donor with Graves disease. This chain connects TRBV5-1 to TRBJ1-5; the D gene is possibly TRBD1 (6 bases). Sequencing used peripheral blood mononuclear cells (PBMCs), obtained when the disease was refractory, from a patient treated with antithyroid drugs. The CDR3, as DNA: TGCGCCAGCAGCTTGTGCAGGGGAGGTCAGCCCCAGCATTTT. Translating gives CASSLCRGGQPQHF.